This T cell receptor beta chain was sequenced during a study of neoadjuvant nivolumab and ipilimumab in lung cancer. Assay: immunoSEQ multiplex PCR; the TCRdb copy retains only in-frame clones and omits some. This table holds approximately 35,000 clones, more than 85% found once. Trimming stripped 1 base from V and 5 bases from J, with 10 bases between. The CDR3 has 14 amino acids. Germline V gives CDR1 SGHTS, CDR2 YDEGEE. To note about this clone: Antigen unknown.

Study-level findings and limits: From pretherapy to surgery, tumor richness and clonality rose with dual therapy.

This specimen consisted of peripheral blood, obtained after neoadjuvant nivolumab, alone or with ipilimumab, at or shortly before surgery. The TCR originated in an adult with non-small cell lung cancer. The chain links TRBV5-8 to TRBJ2-1; perhaps TRBD1 as D (6 bases). CDR3 nucleotide sequence: TGTGCCAGCAGCTTGACAGGGTGGGACAATGAGCAGTTCTTC. The encoded protein is CASSLTGWDNEQFF.